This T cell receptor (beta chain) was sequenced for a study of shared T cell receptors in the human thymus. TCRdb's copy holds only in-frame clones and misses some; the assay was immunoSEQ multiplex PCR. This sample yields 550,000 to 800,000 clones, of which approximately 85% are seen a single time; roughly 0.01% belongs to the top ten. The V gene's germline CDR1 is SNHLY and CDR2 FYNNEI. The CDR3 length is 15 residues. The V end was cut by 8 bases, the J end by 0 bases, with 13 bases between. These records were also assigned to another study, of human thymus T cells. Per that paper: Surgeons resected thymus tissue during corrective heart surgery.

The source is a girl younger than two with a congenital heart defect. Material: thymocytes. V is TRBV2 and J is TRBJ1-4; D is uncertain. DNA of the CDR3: TGTGCCAGCGGAGAACTTTATGCAACTAATGAAAAACTGTTTTTT. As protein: CASGELYATNEKLFF.